Described below is a single T cell receptor beta chain sequence and its context. Its antigen is unidentified. This sample was included in a study of CD4 T cells in relation to SARS-CoV-2 and coronaviruses. About the research overall: Median patient age was approximately 38 years, spanning 21 to 72 years.

Naive and memory CD4+ T cell DNA was deep-sequenced without culture. The protocol was immunoSEQ multiplex PCR, while the TCRdb copy is restricted to in-frame clones and leaves out a portion. Here the sample spans about 56,000 clones, roughly nine tenths being singletons. Overall study results and limits: No crossreactivity against non-spike viral proteins was tested here.

Trimming took 3 bases from V and 0 from J, leaving 5 bases between them. This CDR3 is 13 amino acids long. Germline V gene lookup returns CDR1 SGHNT and CDR2 YENEEA. This receptor was taken from an adult with COVID-19. The chain joins TRBV11-3 to TRBJ1-1; D call uncertain. Sequenced input: naive CD4+ T cells from PBMCs. Subset indicated: naive CD4+ T cells isolated by negative enrichment. The CDR3, as DNA: TGTGCCAGCAGCTTGAGAGTGAACACTGAAGCTTTCTTT. This translates into CASSLRVNTEAFF.